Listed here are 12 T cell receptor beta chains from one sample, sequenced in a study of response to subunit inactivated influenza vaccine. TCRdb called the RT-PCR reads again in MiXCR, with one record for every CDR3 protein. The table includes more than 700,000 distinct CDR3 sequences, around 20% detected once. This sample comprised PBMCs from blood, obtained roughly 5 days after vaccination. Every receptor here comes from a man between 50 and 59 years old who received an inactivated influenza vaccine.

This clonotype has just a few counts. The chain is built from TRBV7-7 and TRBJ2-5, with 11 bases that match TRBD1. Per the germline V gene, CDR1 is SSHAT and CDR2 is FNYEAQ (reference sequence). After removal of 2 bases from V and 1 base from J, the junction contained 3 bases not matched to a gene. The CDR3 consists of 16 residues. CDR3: CASSLLGTGGQETQYF. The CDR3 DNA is TGTGCCAGCAGCTTATTAGGGACAGGGGGCCAAGAGACCCAGTACTTC.

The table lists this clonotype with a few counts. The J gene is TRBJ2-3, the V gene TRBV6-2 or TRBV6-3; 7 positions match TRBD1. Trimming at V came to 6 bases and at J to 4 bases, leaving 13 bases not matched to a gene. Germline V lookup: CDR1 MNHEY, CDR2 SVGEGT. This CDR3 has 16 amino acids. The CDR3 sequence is CASRAPDRLLSDTQYF. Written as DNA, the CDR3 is TGTGCCAGCAGGGCCCCGGACAGGCTTTTATCAGATACGCAGTATTTT.

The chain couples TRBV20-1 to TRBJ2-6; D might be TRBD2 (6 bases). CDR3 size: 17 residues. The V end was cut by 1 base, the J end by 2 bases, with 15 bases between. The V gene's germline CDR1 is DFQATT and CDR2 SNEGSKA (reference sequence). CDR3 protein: CSARGSGGYPGANVLTF. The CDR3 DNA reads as TGCAGTGCTAGAGGATCTGGGGGGTACCCTGGGGCCAACGTCCTGACTTTC.

In nucleotides, the CDR3 is TGTGCCAGCAGTTCCCCTAGCGGGGCAAGCACAGATACGCAGTATTTT. Protein product: CASSSPSGASTDTQYF. This chain uses TRBV12-3 or TRBV12-4 with TRBJ2-3; 9 bases match TRBD2. Trimming at V came to 4 bases and at J to 0 bases, leaving 5 bases not matched to a gene. The CDR3 sequence is 16 residues long.

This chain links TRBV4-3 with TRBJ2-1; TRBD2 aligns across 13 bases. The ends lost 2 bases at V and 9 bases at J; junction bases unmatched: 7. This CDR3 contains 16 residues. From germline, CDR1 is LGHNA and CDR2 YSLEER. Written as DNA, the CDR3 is TGCGCCAGCAGCCAATTACTAGCGGGAGGGCCCCTTGAGCAGTTCTTC. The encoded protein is CASSQLLAGGPLEQFF.

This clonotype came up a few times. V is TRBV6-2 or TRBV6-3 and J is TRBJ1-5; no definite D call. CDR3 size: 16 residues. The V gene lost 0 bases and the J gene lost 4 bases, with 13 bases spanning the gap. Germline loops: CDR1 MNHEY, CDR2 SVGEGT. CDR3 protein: CASSYSSSRRNQPQHF. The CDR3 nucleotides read TGTGCCAGCAGTTACTCGAGTTCCCGGAGGAATCAGCCCCAGCATTTT.

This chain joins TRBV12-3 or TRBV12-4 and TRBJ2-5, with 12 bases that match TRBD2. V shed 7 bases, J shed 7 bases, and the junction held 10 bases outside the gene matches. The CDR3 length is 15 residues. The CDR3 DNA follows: TGTGCCAGCACCCCTCTAGCGGGAGGGGTCGGGACCCAGTACTTC. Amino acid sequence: CASTPLAGGVGTQYF.

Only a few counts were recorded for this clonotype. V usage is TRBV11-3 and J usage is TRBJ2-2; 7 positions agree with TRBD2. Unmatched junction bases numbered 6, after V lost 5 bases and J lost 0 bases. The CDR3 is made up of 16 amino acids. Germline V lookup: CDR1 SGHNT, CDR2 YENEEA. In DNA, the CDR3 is TGTGCCAGCAGCCGCGCCGGGACTACGAACACCGGGGAGCTGTTTTTT. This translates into CASSRAGTTNTGELFF. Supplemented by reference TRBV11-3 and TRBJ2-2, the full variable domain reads EAGVVQSPRYKIIEKKQPVAFWCNPISGHNTLYWYLQNLGQGPELLIRYENEEAVDDSQLPKDRFSAERLKGVDSTLKIQPAELGDSAVYLCASSRAGTTNTGELFFGEGSRLTVL.

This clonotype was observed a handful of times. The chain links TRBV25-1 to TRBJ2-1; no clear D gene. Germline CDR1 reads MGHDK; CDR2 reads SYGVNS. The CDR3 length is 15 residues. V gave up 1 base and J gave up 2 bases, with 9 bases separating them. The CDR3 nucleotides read TGTGCCAGCAGTGAATGGTCAGAGCCCTACAATGAGCAGTTCTTC. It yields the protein CASSEWSEPYNEQFF.

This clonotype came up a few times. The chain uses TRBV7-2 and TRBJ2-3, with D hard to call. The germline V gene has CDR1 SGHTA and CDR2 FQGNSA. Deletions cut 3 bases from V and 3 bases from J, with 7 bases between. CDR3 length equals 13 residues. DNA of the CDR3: TGTGCCAGCAGCTTTTTCCCAACAGATACGCAGTATTTT. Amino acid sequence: CASSFFPTDTQYF.

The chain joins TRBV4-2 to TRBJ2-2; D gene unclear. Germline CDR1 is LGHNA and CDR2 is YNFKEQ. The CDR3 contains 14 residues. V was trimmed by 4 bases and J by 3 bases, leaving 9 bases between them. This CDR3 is CASSLSQDTGELFF. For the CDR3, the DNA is TGTGCCAGCAGCCTTTCTCAGGACACCGGGGAGCTGTTTTTT.

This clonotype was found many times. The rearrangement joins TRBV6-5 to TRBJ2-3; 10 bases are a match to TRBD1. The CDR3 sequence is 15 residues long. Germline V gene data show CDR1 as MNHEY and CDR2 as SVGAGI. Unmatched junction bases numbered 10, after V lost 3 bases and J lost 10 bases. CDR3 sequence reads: CASSYRQGARAAQYF. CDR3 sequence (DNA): TGTGCCAGCAGTTATAGACAGGGGGCCCGAGCGGCGCAGTATTTT.